This record covers a single T cell receptor (beta chain). These data are taken from a study of blood T cell repertoires in COVID-19. Libraries were prepared by immunoSEQ multiplex PCR; TCRdb keeps only in-frame clonotypes and omits some of them. The data show 150,000 to 200,000 clones, 80% to 90% seen once. The length of the CDR3 is 19 residues. Germline CDR1 reads SGHAT; CDR2 reads FQNNGV. With 2 bases clipped from V and 6 bases from J, the junction kept 19 bases outside the gene matches. The sample taken for sequencing was peripheral blood. This receptor was identified in a woman aged 45-65 years with acute or convalescent COVID-19. The rearrangement joins TRBV11-2 to TRBJ1-2; 9 bases agree with TRBD1. The CDR3 region has the DNA TGTGCCAGCAGCTTATTAACCGGGACAGGGACGGCGGGGGTAAATGGCTACACCTTC. Its protein product is CASSLLTGTGTAGVNGYTF. Full variable domain (rest looked up from reference TRBV11-2 and TRBJ1-2): EAGVAQSPRYKIIEKRQSVAFWCNPISGHATLYWYQQILGQGPKLLIQFQNNGVVDDSQLPKDRFSAERLKGVDSTLKIQPAKLEDSAVYLCASSLLTGTGTAGVNGYTFGSGTRLTVV.